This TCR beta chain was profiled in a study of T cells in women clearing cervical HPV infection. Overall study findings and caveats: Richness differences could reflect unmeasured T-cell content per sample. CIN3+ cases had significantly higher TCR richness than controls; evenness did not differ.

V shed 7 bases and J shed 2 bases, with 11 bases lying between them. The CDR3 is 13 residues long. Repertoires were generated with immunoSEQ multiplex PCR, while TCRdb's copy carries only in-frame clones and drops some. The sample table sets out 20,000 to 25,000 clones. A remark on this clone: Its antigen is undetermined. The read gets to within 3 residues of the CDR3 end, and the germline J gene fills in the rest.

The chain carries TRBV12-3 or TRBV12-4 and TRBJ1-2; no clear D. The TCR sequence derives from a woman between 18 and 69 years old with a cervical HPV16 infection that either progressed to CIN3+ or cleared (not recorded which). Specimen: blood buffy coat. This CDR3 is CASTQTPNYGYTF. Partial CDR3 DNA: TGTGCCAGCACCCAGACACCCAACTATGGC.